The clone carrying this T cell receptor (beta chain) is large in the sample. Its specificity is unknown. The data are from a study of T cell repertoires and Cas9 in healthy adults. Study in general: Characterization of SpCas9-reactive CD4 and CD8 T cells covered multi-effector potency, cytotoxicity and lineage.

Points from the study as a whole: Reportedly, SpCas9-reactive effector T cell proliferation and function were mitigated by SpCas9-reactive Tregs in vitro.

TCRdb's table, derived via immunoSEQ multiplex PCR, lists solely in-frame clones and lacks some. The sample has some 15,000 clones, 85% to 90% seen once; the top ten hold about 1.6%. Germline values: CDR1 SGHNT, CDR2 YYREEE (reference sequence). The CDR3 totals 13 residues. Deletions cut 1 base from V and 4 bases from J, with 8 bases between. The sample was Tregs (CD4+, CD25+, CD127-, CD137-, CD154-) from PBMCs; culture status not recorded. This rearrangement joins TRBV5-4 to TRBJ1-1, with unresolved D. The sequence was collected from a human donor in good health. CDR3 amino acids: CASSLITGTEAFF. The DNA of the CDR3 is TGTGCCAGCAGCTTGATTACGGGCACTGAAGCTTTCTTT.